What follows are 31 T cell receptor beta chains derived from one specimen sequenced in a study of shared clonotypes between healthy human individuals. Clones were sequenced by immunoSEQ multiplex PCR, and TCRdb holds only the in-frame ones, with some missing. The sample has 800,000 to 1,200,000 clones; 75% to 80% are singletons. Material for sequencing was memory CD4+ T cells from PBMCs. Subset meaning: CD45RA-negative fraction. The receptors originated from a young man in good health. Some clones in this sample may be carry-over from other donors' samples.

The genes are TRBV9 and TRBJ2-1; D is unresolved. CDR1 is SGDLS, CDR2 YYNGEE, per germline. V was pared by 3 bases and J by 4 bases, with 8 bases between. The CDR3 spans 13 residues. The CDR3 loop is CASSGWAYNEQFF. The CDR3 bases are TGTGCCAGCAGCGGTTGGGCTTACAATGAGCAGTTCTTC.

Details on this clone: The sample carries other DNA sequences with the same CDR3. This CDR3 is CASSMGGPQETQYF. For the CDR3, the DNA is TGTGCCAGTAGTATGGGAGGACCCCAAGAGACCCAGTACTTC. The rearrangement links TRBV19 to TRBJ2-5; maybe TRBD2 (6 bases). Deletions cut 3 bases from V and 1 base from J, with 9 bases between. The CDR3 consists of 14 residues. Germline V gene lookup returns CDR1 LNHDA and CDR2 SQIVND (reference sequence).

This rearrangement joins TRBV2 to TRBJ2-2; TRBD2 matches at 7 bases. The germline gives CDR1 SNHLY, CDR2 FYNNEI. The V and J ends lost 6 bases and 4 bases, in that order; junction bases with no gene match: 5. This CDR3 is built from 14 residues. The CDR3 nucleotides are TGTGCCAGCAGCATTCTAGCGGCCACCGGGGAGCTGTTTTTT. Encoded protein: CASSILAATGELFF.

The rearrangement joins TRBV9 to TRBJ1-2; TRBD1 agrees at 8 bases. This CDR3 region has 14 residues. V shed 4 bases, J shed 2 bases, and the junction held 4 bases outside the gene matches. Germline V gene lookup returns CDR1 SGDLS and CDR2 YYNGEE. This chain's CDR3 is CASSLGQGNYGYTF. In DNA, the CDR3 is TGTGCCAGCAGCTTAGGACAGGGCAACTATGGCTACACCTTC. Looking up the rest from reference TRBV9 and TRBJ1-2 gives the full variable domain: DSGVTQTPKHLITATGQRVTLRCSPRSGDLSVYWYQQSLDQGLQFLIQYYNGEERAKGNILERFSAQQFPDLHSELNLSSLELGDSALYFCASSLGQGNYGYTFGSGTRLTVV.

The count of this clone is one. The CDR3, as DNA: TGTGCCAGCAGTCCGACAGGGTTTGGCTACACCTTC. Amino acid sequence: CASSPTGFGYTF. V is TRBV5-6 and J is TRBJ1-2; 7 positions match TRBD1. The CDR3 has 12 residues. Germline CDR1 and CDR2: SGHDT and YYEEEE. Unmatched junction bases numbered 5, after V lost 5 bases and J lost 7 bases.

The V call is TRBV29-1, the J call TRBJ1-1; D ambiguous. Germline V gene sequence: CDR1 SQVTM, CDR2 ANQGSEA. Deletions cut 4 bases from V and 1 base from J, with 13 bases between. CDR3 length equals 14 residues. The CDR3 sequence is CSVGALEPNTEAFF. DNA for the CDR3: TGCAGCGTTGGGGCTTTGGAGCCGAACACTGAAGCTTTCTTT.

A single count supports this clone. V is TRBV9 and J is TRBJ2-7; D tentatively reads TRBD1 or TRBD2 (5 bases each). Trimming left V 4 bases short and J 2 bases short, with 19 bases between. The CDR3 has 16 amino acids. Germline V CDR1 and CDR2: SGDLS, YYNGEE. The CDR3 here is CASSPRGVGSPYEQYF. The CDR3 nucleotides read TGTGCCAGCAGCCCCAGAGGGGTAGGCTCCCCCTACGAGCAGTACTTC.

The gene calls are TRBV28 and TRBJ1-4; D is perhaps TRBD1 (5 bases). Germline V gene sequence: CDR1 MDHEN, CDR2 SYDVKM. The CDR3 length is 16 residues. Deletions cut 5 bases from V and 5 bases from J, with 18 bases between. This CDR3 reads CASSGYPGRYNEKLFF. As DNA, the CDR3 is TGTGCCAGCAGTGGATATCCGGGACGGTACAATGAAAAACTGTTTTTT.

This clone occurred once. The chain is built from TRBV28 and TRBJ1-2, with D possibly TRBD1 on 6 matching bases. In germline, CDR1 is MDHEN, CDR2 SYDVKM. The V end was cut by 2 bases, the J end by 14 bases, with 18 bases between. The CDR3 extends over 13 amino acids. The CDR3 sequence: CASSLPGTPRVTF. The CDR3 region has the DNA TGTGCCAGCAGTTTACCTGGGACACCTCGGGTAACCTTC.

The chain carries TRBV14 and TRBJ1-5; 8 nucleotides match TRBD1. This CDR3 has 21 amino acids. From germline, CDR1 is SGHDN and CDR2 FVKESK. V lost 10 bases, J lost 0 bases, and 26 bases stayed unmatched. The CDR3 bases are TGTGCCACTTCCCTTGCTCCTCGCATCGGGGACAGGCCGTATAGCAATCAGCCCCAGCATTTT. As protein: CATSLAPRIGDRPYSNQPQHF.

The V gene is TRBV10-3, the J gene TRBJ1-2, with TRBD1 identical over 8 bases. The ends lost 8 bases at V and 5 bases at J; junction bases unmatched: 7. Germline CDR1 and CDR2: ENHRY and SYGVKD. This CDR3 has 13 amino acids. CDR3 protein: CAIGQGPGYGYTF. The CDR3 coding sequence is TGTGCCATCGGACAGGGCCCCGGATATGGCTACACCTTC.

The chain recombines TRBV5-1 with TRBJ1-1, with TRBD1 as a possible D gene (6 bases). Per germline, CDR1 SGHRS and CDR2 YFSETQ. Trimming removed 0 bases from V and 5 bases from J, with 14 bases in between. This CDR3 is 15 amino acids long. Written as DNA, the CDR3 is TGCGCCAGCAGCTTGGGTACAGGGTCCCGAACTGAAGCTTTCTTT. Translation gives CASSLGTGSRTEAFF.

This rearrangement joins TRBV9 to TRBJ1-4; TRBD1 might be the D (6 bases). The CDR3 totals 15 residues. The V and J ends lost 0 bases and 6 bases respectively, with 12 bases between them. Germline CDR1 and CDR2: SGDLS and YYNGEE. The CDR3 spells CASSVGQDLDEKLFF. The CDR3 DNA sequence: TGTGCCAGCAGCGTAGGACAGGATCTTGATGAAAAACTGTTTTTT.

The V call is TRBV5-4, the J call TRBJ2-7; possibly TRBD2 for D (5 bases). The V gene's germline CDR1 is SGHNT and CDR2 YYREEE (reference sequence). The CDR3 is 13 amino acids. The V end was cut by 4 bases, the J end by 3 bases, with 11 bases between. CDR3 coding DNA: TGTGCCAGCAGCCCCGAGGGCCTCTACGAGCAGTACTTC. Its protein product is CASSPEGLYEQYF.

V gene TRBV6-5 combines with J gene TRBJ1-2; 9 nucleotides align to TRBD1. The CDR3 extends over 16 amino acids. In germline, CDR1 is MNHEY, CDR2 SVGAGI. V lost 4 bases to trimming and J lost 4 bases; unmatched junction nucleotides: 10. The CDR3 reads CASSSTGTGITYGYTF. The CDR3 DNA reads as TGTGCCAGCAGTTCCACCGGGACAGGGATAACCTATGGCTACACCTTC.

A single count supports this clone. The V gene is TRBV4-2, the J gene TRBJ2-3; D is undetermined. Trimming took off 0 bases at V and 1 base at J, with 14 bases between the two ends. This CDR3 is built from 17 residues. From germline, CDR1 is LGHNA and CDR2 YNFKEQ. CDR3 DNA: TGTGCCAGCAGCCAAGATCGGGTGGGATCGGGCACAGATACGCAGTATTTT. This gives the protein CASSQDRVGSGTDTQYF.

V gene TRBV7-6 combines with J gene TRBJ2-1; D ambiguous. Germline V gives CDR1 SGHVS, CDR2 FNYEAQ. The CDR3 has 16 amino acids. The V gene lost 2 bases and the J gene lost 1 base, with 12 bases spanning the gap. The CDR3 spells CASSLRAQGSYNEQFF. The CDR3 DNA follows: TGTGCCAGCAGCTTAAGGGCACAAGGGTCCTACAATGAGCAGTTCTTC.

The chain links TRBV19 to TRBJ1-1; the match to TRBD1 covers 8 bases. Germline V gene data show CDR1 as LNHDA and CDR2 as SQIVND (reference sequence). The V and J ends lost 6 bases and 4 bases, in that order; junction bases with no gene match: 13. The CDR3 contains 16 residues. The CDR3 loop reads CASSTQGRGRGTEAFF. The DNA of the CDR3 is TGTGCCAGTAGCACTCAGGGCAGGGGGCGCGGCACTGAAGCTTTCTTT.

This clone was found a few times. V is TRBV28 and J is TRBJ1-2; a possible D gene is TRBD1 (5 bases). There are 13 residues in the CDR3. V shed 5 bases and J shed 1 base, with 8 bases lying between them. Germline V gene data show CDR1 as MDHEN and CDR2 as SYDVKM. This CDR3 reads CASSMDNNYGYTF. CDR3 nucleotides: TGTGCCAGCAGTATGGACAATAACTATGGCTACACCTTC.

CDR3 protein: CSVARDPNEQFF. The CDR3 coding sequence is TGCAGCGTCGCCCGGGACCCCAATGAGCAGTTCTTC. The chain combines TRBV29-1 with TRBJ2-1; either TRBD1 or TRBD2 may fit D (5 bases each). The CDR3 consists of 12 residues. Germline CDR1 reads SQVTM; CDR2 reads ANQGSEA. With 6 bases removed from V and 6 bases from J, the gap between germline ends came to 12 bases.

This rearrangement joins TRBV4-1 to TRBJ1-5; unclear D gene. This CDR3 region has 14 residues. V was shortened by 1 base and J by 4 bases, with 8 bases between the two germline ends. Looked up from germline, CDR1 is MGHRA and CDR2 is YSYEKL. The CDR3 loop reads CASSQGGMNQPQHF. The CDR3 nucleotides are TGCGCCAGCAGCCAAGGAGGTATGAATCAGCCCCAGCATTTT.

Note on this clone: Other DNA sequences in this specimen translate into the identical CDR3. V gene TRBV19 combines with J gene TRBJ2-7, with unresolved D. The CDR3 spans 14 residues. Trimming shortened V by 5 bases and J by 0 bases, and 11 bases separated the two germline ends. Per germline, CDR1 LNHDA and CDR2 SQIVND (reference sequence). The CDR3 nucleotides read TGTGCCAGTAGTCTCTACAGTAGCTCCTACGAGCAGTACTTC. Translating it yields CASSLYSSSYEQYF.

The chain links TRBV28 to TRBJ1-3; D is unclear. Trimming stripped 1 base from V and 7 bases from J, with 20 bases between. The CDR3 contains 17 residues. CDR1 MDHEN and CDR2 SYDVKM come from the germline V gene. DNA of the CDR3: TGTGCCAGCAGTTTATTTGATGGCTTTAGGCTTTCGAACACCATATATTTT. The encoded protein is CASSLFDGFRLSNTIYF.

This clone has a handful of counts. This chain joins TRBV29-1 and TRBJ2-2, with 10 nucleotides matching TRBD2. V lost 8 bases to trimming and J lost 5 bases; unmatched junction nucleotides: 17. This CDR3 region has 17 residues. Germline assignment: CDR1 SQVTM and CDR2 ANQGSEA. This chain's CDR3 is CSSGGAGGPDLTGELFF. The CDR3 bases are TGCAGCTCGGGGGGAGCGGGAGGGCCCGACCTTACCGGGGAGCTGTTTTTT.

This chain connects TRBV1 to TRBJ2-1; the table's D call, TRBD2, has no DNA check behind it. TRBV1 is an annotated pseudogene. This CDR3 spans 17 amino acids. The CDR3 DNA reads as TGCACCAGCAGCCAGAACCCGGGTAGCGGATCCTACAATGAGCAGTTCTTC. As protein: CTSSQNPGSGSYNEQFF.

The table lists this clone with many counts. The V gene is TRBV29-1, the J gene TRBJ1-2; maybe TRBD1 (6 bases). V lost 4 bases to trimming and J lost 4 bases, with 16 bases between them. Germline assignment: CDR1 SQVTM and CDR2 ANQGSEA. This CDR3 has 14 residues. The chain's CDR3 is CSVGRQDSLYGYTF. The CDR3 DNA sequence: TGCAGCGTTGGGAGGCAGGACAGCCTCTATGGCTACACCTTC. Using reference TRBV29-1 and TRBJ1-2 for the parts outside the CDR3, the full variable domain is SAVISQKPSRDICQRGTSLTIQCQVDSQVTMMFWYRQQPGQSLTLIATANQGSEATYESGFVIDKFPISRPNLTFSTLTVSNMSPEDSSIYLCSVGRQDSLYGYTFGSGTRLTVV.

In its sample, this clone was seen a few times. Here the CDR3 reads CASSPGTGGYTF. The CDR3 bases are TGTGCCAGCAGTCCCGGGACAGGGGGCTACACCTTC. The rearrangement uses TRBV6-5 and TRBJ1-2, with 9 bases that match TRBD1. Germline V lookup: CDR1 MNHEY, CDR2 SVGAGI. The length of the CDR3 is 12 residues. After removal of 5 bases from V and 8 bases from J, the junction contained 3 bases not matched to a gene.

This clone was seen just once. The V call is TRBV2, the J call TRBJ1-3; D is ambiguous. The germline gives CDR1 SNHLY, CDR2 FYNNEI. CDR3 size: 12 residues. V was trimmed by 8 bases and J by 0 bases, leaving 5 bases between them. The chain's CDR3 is CASAFSGNTIYF. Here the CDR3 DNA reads TGTGCCAGCGCCTTCTCTGGAAACACCATATATTTT.

The CDR3 DNA sequence: TGTGCCAGCAGTCCCCAGGGGACAGGGAGTCAGCCCCAGCATTTT. It is translated as CASSPQGTGSQPQHF. The chain carries TRBV28 and TRBJ1-5, with 9 bases that match TRBD1. Germline values: CDR1 MDHEN, CDR2 SYDVKM. The CDR3 is made up of 15 amino acids. V shed 5 bases, J shed 6 bases, and the junction held 8 bases outside the gene matches.

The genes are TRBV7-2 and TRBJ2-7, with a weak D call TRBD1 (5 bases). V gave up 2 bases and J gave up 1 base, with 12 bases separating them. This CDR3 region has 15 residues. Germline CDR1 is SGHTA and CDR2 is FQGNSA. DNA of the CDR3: TGTGCCAGCAGCTTAAATGGGGCAGGGTCCTACGAGCAGTACTTC. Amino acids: CASSLNGAGSYEQYF.

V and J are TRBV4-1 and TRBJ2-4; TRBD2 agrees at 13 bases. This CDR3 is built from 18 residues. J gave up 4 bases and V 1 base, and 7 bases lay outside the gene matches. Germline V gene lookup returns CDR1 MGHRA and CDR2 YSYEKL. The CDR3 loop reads CASSQGLAGGQGKNIQYF. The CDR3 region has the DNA TGCGCCAGCAGCCAAGGACTAGCGGGAGGTCAAGGGAAAAACATTCAGTACTTC.